A selection of T cell receptor beta chains follows, all from one sample in a study of blood T cell repertoires in COVID-19. Clones were sequenced by immunoSEQ multiplex PCR, and TCRdb holds only the in-frame ones, with some missing. The sample contains approximately 140,000 clones, approximately 86% of which appear only once. The sequencing input was PBMCs or T cells enriched from blood (not recorded which). Receptor source: a middle-aged woman who had been exposed to COVID-19. CDR3s include the opening cysteine and the closing phenylalanine or tryptophan. D genes are given only for firm matches. Clone size appears in some rows only: once, few, many, or a class for an expanded clone.

j_gene: TRBJ1-1
v_gene: TRBV29-1
d_gene: NA
abundance: NA
CDR3nt: TGCAGCGTCCAGGGCGCTGAAGCTTTCTTT
CDR3aa: CSVQGAEAFF

j_gene: TRBJ2-1
v_gene: TRBV5-8
d_gene: TRBD2
abundance: NA
CDR3nt: TGTGCCAGCAGCTTATCGTGGTCAGGCAGCGGGACGTCGAAGCAGTTCTTC
CDR3aa: CASSLSWSGSGTSKQFF

j_gene: TRBJ1-6
v_gene: TRBV27
d_gene: NA
abundance: NA
CDR3nt: TGTGCCAGCAGTCCCCACGGGGGTTCCTATAATTCACCCCTCCACTTT
CDR3aa: CASSPHGGSYNSPLHF

j_gene: TRBJ1-3
v_gene: TRBV19
d_gene: NA
abundance: NA
CDR3nt: TGTGCCAGTAGCGGAGGGAAGATCTACGGAAACACCATATATTTT
CDR3aa: CASSGGKIYGNTIYF

j_gene: TRBJ2-5
v_gene: TRBV28
d_gene: NA
abundance: NA
CDR3nt: TGTGCCAGCAGATACTCACAGTCACAAGAGACCCAGTACTTC
CDR3aa: CASRYSQSQETQYF

j_gene: TRBJ2-1
v_gene: TRBV18
d_gene: NA
abundance: NA
CDR3nt: TGTGCCAGCTCACCACCTTGGGCCGGCCGGCACAATGAGCAGTTCTTC
CDR3aa: CASSPPWAGRHNEQFF

j_gene: TRBJ2-3
v_gene: TRBV19
d_gene: TRBD1
abundance: few
CDR3nt: TGTGCCAGTAGTCCCAAGGGACAGTTCCCAGATACGCAGTATTTT
CDR3aa: CASSPKGQFPDTQYF

j_gene: TRBJ2-4
v_gene: TRBV21-1
d_gene: NA
abundance: once
CDR3nt: TGTGCCAGCAGCAGGTTTCCTAGCGGGGGAAACATTCAGTACTTC
CDR3aa: CASSRFPSGGNIQYF

j_gene: TRBJ1-5
v_gene: TRBV24-1
d_gene: NA
abundance: NA
CDR3nt: TGTGCCACCAGCGCCAGGGTTGGGCAGCCCCAGCATTTT
CDR3aa: CATSARVGQPQHF

j_gene: TRBJ2-3
v_gene: TRBV10-3
d_gene: TRBD2
abundance: NA
CDR3nt: TGTGCCAGCGGTAGAACGGGAGGTGGAGATACGCAGTATTTT
CDR3aa: CASGRTGGGDTQYF

j_gene: TRBJ1-5
v_gene: TRBV5-1
d_gene: NA
abundance: NA
CDR3nt: TGCGCCAGCAGCTTGCAAGGCGGTAGCAATCAGCCCCAGCATTTT
CDR3aa: CASSLQGGSNQPQHF

j_gene: TRBJ2-7
v_gene: TRBV11-2
d_gene: TRBD1
abundance: NA
CDR3nt: TGTGCCAGCAGCTCCTATCCCGGGACAGAGTCCTACGAGCAGTACTTC
CDR3aa: CASSSYPGTESYEQYF

j_gene: TRBJ2-1
v_gene: TRBV6-2/TRBV6-3
d_gene: TRBD2
abundance: NA
CDR3nt: TGTGCCAGCAGCCCACGGGGGAGGGGTGGCAATGAGCAGTTCTTC
CDR3aa: CASSPRGRGGNEQFF

j_gene: TRBJ2-1
v_gene: TRBV4-1
d_gene: TRBD2
abundance: NA
CDR3nt: TGCGCCAGCAGCCACCGACCGGGACTAGACAACAATGAGCAGTTCTTC
CDR3aa: CASSHRPGLDNNEQFF

j_gene: TRBJ1-2
v_gene: TRBV4-1
d_gene: TRBD1
abundance: NA
CDR3nt: TGCGCCAGCAGCCAAGAGGGTGTCAGGGGGCGCGTCTATGGCTACACCTTC
CDR3aa: CASSQEGVRGRVYGYTF

j_gene: TRBJ1-1
v_gene: TRBV28
d_gene: NA
abundance: NA
CDR3nt: TGTGCCAGCAGTTTATTGGGGGCCCCGGAGGCTTTCTTT
CDR3aa: CASSLLGAPEAFF

j_gene: TRBJ2-3
v_gene: TRBV19
d_gene: NA
abundance: NA
CDR3nt: TGTGCCAGTAGTAGGGGGGGCCGAGGAGATACGCAGTATTTT
CDR3aa: CASSRGGRGDTQYF

j_gene: TRBJ2-3
v_gene: TRBV4-1
d_gene: NA
abundance: NA
CDR3nt: TGCGCCAGCAGCCAAATCGGACAGCGTACGCAGTATTTT
CDR3aa: CASSQIGQRTQYF

j_gene: TRBJ2-7
v_gene: TRBV3-1/TRBV3-2
d_gene: TRBD2
abundance: NA
CDR3nt: TGTGCCAGCAGCCAATCTACTAGCGGGAGTCATCACGAGCAGTACTTC
CDR3aa: CASSQSTSGSHHEQYF

j_gene: TRBJ1-1
v_gene: TRBV3-1/TRBV3-2
d_gene: NA
abundance: NA
CDR3nt: TGTGCCAGCAGCCCCCGGAGAGGGTTTTTGACTGAAGCTTTCTTT
CDR3aa: CASSPRRGFLTEAFF

j_gene: TRBJ2-7
v_gene: TRBV6-4
d_gene: NA
abundance: NA
CDR3nt: TGTGCCAGCAGTGGAGGTCCGCTCTCCTACGAGCAGTACTTC
CDR3aa: CASSGGPLSYEQYF

j_gene: TRBJ1-5
v_gene: TRBV10-2
d_gene: TRBD1
abundance: NA
CDR3nt: TGCGCCACCGGGACAGGGAATCAGCCCCAGCATTTT
CDR3aa: CATGTGNQPQHF

j_gene: TRBJ2-1
v_gene: TRBV6-5
d_gene: TRBD1
abundance: NA
CDR3nt: TGTGCCAGCAGTTACTCCGGGACAGGCTTGAATGAGCAGTTCTTC
CDR3aa: CASSYSGTGLNEQFF